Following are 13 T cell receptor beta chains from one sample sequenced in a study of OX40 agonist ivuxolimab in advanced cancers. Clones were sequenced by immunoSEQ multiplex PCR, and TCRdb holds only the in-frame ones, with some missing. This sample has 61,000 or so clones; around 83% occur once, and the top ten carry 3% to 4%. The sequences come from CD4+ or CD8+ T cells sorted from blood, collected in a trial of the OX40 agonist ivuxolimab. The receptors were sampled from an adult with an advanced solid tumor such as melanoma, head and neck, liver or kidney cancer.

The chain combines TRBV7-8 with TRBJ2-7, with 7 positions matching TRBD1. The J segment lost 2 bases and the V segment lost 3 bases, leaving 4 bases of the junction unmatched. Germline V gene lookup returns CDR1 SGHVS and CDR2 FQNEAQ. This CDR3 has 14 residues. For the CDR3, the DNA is TGTGCCAGCAGCTTGAGACAGGGAACCTACGAGCAGTACTTC. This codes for CASSLRQGTYEQYF.

DNA of the CDR3: TGTGCCATCATTAGGACAGAGGGCACTGAAGCTTTCTTT. Translated, it gives CAIIRTEGTEAFF. This rearrangement joins TRBV10-3 to TRBJ1-1; possible D gene TRBD1, 6 bases. The CDR3 is 13 residues long. Looked up from germline, CDR1 is ENHRY and CDR2 is SYGVKD. V was pared by 7 bases and J by 4 bases, with 13 bases between.

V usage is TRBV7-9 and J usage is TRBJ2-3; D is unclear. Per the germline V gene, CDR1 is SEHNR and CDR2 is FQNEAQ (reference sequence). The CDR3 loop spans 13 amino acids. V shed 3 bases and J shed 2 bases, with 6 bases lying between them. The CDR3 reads CASSLSTTDTQYF. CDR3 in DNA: TGTGCCAGCAGCTTGAGCACCACAGATACGCAGTATTTT.

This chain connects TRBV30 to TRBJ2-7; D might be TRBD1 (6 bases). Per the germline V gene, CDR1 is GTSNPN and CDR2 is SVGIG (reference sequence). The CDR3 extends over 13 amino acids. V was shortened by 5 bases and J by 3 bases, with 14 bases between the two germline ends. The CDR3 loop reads CAWDIQDSYEQYF. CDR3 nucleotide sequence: TGTGCCTGGGATATACAGGACAGCTACGAGCAGTACTTC.

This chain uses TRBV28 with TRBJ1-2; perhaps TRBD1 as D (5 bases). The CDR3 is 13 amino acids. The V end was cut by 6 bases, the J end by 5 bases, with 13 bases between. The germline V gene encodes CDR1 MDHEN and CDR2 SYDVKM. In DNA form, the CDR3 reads TGTGCCAGCAGATCAGGGCAGGGTTATGGCTACACCTTC. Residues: CASRSGQGYGYTF.

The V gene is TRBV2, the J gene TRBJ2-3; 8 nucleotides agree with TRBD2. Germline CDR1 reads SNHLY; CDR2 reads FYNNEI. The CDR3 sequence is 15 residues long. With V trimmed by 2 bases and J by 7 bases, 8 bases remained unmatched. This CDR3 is CASSERGTSVNTQYF. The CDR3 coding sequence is TGTGCCAGCAGTGAACGGGGGACTAGTGTAAATACGCAGTATTTT.

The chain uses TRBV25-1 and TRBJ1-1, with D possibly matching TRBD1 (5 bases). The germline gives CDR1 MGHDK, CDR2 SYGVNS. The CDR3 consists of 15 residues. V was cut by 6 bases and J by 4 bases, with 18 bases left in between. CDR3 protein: CASSLGVAASTEAFF. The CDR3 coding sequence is TGTGCCAGCAGCCTGGGGGTTGCGGCATCCACTGAAGCTTTCTTT.

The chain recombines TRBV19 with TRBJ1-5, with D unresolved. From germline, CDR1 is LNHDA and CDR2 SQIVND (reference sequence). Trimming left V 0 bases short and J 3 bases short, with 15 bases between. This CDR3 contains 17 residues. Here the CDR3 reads CASSIDLPSLFNQPQHF. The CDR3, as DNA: TGTGCCAGTAGTATAGATCTTCCAAGCCTCTTCAATCAGCCCCAGCATTTT.

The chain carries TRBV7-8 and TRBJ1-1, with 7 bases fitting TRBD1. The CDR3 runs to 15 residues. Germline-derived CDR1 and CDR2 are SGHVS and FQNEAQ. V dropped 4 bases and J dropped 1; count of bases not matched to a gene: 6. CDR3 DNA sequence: TGTGCCAGCAGCTCCTGGACAGGCCAGAACACTGAAGCTTTCTTT. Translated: CASSSWTGQNTEAFF. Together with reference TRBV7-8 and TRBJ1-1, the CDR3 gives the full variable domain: GAGVSQSPRYKVAKRGQDVALRCDPISGHVSLFWYQQALGQGPEFLTYFQNEAQLDKSGLPSDRFFAERPEGSVSTLKIQRTQQEDSAVYLCASSSWTGQNTEAFFGQGTRLTVV.

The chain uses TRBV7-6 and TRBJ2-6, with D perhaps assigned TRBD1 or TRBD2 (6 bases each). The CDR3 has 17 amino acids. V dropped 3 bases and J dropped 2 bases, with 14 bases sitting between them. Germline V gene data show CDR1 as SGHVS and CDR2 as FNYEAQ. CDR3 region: CASSLGAGRTGANVLTF. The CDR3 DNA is TGTGCCAGCAGCTTGGGGGCAGGGAGGACTGGGGCCAACGTCCTGACTTTC.

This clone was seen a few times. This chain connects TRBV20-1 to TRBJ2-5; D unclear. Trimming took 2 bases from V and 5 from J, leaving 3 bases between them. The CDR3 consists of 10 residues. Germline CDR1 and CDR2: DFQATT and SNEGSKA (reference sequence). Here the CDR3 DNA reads TGCAGTGCTAGAAGGGAGACCCAGTACTTC. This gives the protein CSARRETQYF.

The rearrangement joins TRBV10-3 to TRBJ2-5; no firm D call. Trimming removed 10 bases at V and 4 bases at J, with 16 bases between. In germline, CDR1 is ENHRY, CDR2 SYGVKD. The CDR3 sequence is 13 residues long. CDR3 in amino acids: CATELAGGETQYF. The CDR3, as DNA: TGTGCCACAGAACTGGCCGGCGGAGAGACCCAGTACTTC.

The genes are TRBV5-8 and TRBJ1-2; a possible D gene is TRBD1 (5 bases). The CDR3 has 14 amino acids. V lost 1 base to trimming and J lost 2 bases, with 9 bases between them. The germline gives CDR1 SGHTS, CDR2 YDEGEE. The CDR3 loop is CASSLQGSNYGYTF. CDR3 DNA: TGTGCCAGCAGCTTGCAGGGTTCGAACTATGGCTACACCTTC.